A single count supports the clone carrying this T cell receptor (beta chain). Germline lookup yields CDR1 KGHSH and CDR2 LQKENI. The J segment lost 4 bases and the V segment lost 3 bases, leaving 10 bases of the junction unmatched. This CDR3 comprises 16 residues. Methods used by the authors: Nucleated cell counts were estimated from reference gene primer amplification. Using immunoSEQ multiplex PCR, the repertoire was profiled, and TCRdb retains in-frame clones only, with some absent. The DNA was the basis for D and trimming; V, J and clone size are from that table. The repertoire holds roughly 120,000 clones, with approximately 92% as singletons. This record belongs to a study of blood T cell repertoires in COVID-19. Study-wide background: From T cells, B-cell-depleted T cells, or PBMCs came the material, which was cDNA or gDNA.

This TCR was sampled from a man in his 70s with active or convalescent COVID-19. The specimen was peripheral blood. This sequence joins TRBV18 and TRBJ1-2, with TRBD1 identical over 8 bases. The DNA for the CDR3 is TGTGCCAGCTCACCTTCGACAGGGGAATTAAGCTATGGCTACACCTTC. It codes for CASSPSTGELSYGYTF. Looking up the rest from reference TRBV18 and TRBJ1-2 gives the full variable domain: NAGVMQNPRHLVRRRGQEARLRCSPMKGHSHVYWYRQLPEEGLKFMVYLQKENIIDESGMPKERFSAEFPKEGPSILRIQQVVRGDSAAYFCASSPSTGELSYGYTFGSGTRLTVV.